This T cell receptor (beta chain) was retrieved from a study of tumor-infiltrating lymphocytes in primary liver carcinoma. As for the study in general: Productive TCRbeta reads per sample were roughly 3.65 to 8 million, not differing by tissue.

Between roughly 20 and 33 mg of unsorted bulk tissue served as the source from which RNA and DNA were co-extracted. The CDR3 is 15 residues long. Germline loops: CDR1 SGHAT, CDR2 FQNNGV. The trim removed 6 bases at V and 2 bases at J, leaving 6 bases unmatched. With around 500 ng total RNA as template and a constant-region primer, TCR beta cDNA was made. ARM-PCR, slightly modified, supplied the TCR beta libraries through three nested multiplex PCR rounds. The two initial PCR rounds, roughly 9 cycles each, used TRBV1-TRBV30 forward and C-beta reverse primers. TCRdb processed the multiplex PCR reads anew with MiXCR; each CDR3 protein has one entry. The sample shows tens of thousands of distinct CDR3 sequences, approximately 73% of them seen only once.

The source material was liver tumor tissue from sampling region 2. Documented subset: tumor region T2, inferior pole. This chain connects TRBV11-2 to TRBJ1-5, with 8 bases that match TRBD1. The source of this sequence is a middle-aged man with primary liver carcinoma and hepatitis B virus infection. The CDR3 DNA is TGTGCCAGCAGTTCAGCAGGGGGCGGCAATCAGCCCCAGCATTTT. Its translation: CASSSAGGGNQPQHF.